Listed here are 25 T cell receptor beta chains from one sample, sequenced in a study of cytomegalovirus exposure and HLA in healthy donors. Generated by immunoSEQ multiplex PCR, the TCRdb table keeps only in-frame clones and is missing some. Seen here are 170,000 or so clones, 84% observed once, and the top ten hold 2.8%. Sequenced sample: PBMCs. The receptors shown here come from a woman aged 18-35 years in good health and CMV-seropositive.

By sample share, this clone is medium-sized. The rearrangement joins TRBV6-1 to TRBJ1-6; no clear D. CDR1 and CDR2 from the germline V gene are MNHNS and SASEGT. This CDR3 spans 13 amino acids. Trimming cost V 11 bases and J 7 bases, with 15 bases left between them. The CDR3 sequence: CAWSAGSNSPLHF. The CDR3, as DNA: TGTGCCTGGAGCGCCGGTTCAAATTCACCCCTCCACTTT.

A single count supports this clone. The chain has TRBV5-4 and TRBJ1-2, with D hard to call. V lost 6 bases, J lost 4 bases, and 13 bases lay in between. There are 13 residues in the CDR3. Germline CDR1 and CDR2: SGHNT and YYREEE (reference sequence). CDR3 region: CASTTRGGYGYTF. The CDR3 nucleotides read TGTGCCAGCACCACTAGAGGTGGCTATGGCTACACCTTC.

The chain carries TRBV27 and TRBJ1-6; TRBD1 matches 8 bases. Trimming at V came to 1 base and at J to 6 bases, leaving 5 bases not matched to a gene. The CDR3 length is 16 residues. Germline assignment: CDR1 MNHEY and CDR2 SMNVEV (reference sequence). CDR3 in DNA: TGTGCCAGCAGTTTATATACAGGGGGATTTAATTCACCCCTCCACTTT. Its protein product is CASSLYTGGFNSPLHF.

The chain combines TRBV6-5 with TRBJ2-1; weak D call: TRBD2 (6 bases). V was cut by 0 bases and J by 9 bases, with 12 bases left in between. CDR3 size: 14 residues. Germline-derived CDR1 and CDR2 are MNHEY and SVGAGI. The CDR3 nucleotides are TGTGCCAGCAGTTACTCGAGGCGGGGATTTGAGCAGTTCTTC. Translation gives CASSYSRRGFEQFF.

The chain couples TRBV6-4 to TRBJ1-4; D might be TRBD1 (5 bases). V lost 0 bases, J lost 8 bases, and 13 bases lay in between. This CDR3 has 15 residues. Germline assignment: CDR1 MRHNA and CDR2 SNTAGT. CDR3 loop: CASSDSRGSEEKLFF. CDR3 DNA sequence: TGTGCCAGCAGTGACTCTAGGGGATCTGAAGAAAAACTGTTTTTT.

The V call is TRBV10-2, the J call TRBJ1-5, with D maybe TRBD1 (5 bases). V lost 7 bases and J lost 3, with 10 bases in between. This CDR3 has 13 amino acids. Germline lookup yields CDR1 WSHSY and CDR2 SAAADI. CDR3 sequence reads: CASNGAVNQPQHF. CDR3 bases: TGCGCCAGCAATGGGGCGGTCAATCAGCCCCAGCATTTT.

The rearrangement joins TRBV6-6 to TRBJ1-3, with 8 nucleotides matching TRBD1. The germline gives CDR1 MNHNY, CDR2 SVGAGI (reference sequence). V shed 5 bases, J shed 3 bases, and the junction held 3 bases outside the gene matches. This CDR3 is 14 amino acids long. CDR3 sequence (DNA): TGTGCCAGCAGTGCGACAGGGGTTGGAAACACCATATATTTT. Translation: CASSATGVGNTIYF.

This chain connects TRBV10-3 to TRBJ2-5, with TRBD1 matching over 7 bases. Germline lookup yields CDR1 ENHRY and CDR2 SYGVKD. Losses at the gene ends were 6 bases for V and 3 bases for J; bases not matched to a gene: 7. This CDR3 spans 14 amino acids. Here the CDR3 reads CAISQDRRKETQYF. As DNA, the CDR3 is TGTGCCATCAGCCAGGACAGGCGGAAAGAGACCCAGTACTTC.

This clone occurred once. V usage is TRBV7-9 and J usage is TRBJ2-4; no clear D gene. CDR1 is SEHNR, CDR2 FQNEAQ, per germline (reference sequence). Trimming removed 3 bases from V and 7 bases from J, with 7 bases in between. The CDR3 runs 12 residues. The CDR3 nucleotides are TGTGCCAGCAGCTTGGGCAGCAACATTCAGTACTTC. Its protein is CASSLGSNIQYF. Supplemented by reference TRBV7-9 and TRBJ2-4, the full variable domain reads DTGVSQNPRHKITKRGQNVTFRCDPISEHNRLYWYRQTLGQGPEFLTYFQNEAQLEKSRLLSDRFSAERPKGSFSTLEIQRTEQGDSAMYLCASSLGSNIQYFGAGTRLSVL.

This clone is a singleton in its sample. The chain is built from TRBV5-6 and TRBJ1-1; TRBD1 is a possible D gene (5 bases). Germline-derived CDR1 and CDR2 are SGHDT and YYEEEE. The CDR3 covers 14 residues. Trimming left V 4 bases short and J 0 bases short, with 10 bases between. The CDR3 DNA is TGTGCCAGCAGCCAACAGGATCTGAACACTGAAGCTTTCTTT. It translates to CASSQQDLNTEAFF.

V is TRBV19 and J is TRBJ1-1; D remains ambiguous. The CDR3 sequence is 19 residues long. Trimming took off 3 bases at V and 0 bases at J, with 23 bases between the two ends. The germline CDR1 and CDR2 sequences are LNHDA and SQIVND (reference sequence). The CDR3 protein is CASSMSRVAGGFMNTEAFF. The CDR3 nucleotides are TGTGCCAGTAGTATGTCTCGAGTGGCAGGAGGATTCATGAACACTGAAGCTTTCTTT. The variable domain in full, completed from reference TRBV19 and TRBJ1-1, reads DGGITQSPKYLFRKEGQNVTLSCEQNLNHDAMYWYRQDPGQGLRLIYYSQIVNDFQKGDIAEGYSVSREKKESFPLTVTSAQKNPTAFYLCASSMSRVAGGFMNTEAFFGQGTRLTVV.

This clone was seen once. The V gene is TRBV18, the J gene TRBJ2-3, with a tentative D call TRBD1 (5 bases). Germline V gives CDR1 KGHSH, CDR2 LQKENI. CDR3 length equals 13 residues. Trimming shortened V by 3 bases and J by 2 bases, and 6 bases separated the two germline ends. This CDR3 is CASSPTVTDTQYF. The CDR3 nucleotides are TGTGCCAGCTCACCGACAGTCACAGATACGCAGTATTTT.

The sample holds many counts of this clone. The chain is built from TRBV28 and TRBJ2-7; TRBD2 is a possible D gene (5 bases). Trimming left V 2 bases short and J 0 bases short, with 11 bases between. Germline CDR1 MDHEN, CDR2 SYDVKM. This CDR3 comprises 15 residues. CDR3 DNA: TGTGCCAGCAGTTTACCCGTCGGGAACTCCTACGAGCAGTACTTC. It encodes CASSLPVGNSYEQYF.

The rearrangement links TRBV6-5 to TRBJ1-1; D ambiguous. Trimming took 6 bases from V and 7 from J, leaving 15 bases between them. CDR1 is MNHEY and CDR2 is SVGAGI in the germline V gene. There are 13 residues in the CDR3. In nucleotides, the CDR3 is TGTGCCAGCAGCGACGCGGGGTCAATTGAAGCTTTCTTT. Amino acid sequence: CASSDAGSIEAFF.

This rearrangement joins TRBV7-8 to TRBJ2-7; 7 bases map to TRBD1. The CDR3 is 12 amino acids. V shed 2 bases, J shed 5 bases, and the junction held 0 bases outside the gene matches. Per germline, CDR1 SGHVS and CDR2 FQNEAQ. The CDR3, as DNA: TGTGCCAGCAGCTTAACAGGGGACGAGCAGTACTTC. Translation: CASSLTGDEQYF. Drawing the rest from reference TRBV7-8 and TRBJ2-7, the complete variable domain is GAGVSQSPRYKVAKRGQDVALRCDPISGHVSLFWYQQALGQGPEFLTYFQNEAQLDKSGLPSDRFFAERPEGSVSTLKIQRTQQEDSAVYLCASSLTGDEQYFGPGTRLTVT.

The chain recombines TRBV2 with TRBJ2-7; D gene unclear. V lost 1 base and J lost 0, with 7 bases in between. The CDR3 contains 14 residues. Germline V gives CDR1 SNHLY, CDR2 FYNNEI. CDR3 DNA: TGTGCCAGCAGTGAAGACACCAGCTCCTACGAGCAGTACTTC. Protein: CASSEDTSSYEQYF.

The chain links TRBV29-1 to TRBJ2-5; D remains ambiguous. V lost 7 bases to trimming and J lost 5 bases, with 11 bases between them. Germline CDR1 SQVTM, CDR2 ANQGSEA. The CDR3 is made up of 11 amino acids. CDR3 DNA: TGCAGCGCTGTGGGCTTTGAGACCCAGTACTTC. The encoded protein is CSAVGFETQYF.

The CDR3 nucleotides are TGTGCCAGCAGCCCGGAGGGTGACGGTGGCTACACCTTC. This translates into CASSPEGDGGYTF. The chain links TRBV7-3 to TRBJ1-2; D is undetermined. The V and J ends lost 5 bases and 7 bases respectively, with 14 bases between them. CDR1 SGHTA and CDR2 FQGTGA come from the germline V gene. The CDR3 has 13 residues.

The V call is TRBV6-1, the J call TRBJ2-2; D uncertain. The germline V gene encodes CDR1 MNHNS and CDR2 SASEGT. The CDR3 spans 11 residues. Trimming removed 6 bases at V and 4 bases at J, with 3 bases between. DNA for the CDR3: TGTGCCAGCAGGAGCACCGGGGAGCTGTTTTTT. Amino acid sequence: CASRSTGELFF.

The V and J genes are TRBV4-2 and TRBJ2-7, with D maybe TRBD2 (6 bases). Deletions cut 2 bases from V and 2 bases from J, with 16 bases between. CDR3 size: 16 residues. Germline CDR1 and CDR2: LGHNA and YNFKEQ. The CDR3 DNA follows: TGTGCCAGCAGCCAACCGGGACTCCTGAAAGCCTACGAGCAGTACTTC. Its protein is CASSQPGLLKAYEQYF.

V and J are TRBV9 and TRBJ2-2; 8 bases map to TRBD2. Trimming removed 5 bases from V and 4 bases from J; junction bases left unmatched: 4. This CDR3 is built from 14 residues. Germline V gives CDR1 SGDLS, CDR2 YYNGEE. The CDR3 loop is CASRRGGRTGELFF. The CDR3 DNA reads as TGTGCCAGCAGACGCGGGGGGCGCACCGGGGAGCTGTTTTTT.

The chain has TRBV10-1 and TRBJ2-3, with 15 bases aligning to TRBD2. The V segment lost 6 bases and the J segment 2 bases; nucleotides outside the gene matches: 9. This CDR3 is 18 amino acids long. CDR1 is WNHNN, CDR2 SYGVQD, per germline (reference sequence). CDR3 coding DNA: TGCGCCAGCAGGGATGGGACTAGCGGGGGGACAGACACAGATACGCAGTATTTT. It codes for CASRDGTSGGTDTDTQYF.

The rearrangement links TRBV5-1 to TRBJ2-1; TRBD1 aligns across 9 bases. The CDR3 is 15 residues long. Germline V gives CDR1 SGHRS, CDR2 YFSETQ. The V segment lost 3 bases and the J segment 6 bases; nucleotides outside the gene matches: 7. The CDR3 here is CASSSRTGEGNEQFF. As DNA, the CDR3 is TGCGCCAGCAGCTCCCGGACAGGGGAGGGCAATGAGCAGTTCTTC.

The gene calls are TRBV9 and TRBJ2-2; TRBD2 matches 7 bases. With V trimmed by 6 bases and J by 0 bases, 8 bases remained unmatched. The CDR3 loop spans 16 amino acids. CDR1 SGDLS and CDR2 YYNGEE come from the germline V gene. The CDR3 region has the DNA TGTGCCAGCAATCCGCTTGGGGGGGCGAACACCGGGGAGCTGTTTTTT. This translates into CASNPLGGANTGELFF.

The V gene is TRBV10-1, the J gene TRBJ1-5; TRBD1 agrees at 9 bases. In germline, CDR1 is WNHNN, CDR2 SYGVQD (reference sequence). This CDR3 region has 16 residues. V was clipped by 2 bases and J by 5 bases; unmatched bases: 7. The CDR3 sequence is CASSEPGQGSHQPQHF. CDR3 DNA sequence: TGCGCCAGCAGTGAGCCGGGACAGGGATCCCATCAGCCCCAGCATTTT.